Many counts were recorded for the clone carrying this T cell receptor (beta chain). The antigen is undetermined. These data come from a study of human T cells and chemical hapten exposure. In the study overall: For the approximately 25-week duration of the study, patients were given weekly doses of diphenylcyclopropenone on the scalp.

Study-wide points: TCRs exceeding a frequency of 1 in 1000 stayed unchanged under DPC sensitization.

Individual cDNA molecules had unique molecular identifiers attached to them by the library. Under the authors' procedure: The median was roughly 91,000 TCRs per sample, ranging about 20,000 to 690,600. One entry per CDR3 protein, called by TCRdb with MiXCR from the RACE reads. The V and J calls follow TCRdb's processing rather than the paper's. Of 55,000 to 85,000 distinct CDR3 sequences in the sample, 9.8% are singletons; the top ten hold 3.3%. Germline CDR1 SGHDT, CDR2 YYEEEE. V was clipped by 0 bases and J by 2 bases, with 14 bases between them. The CDR3 totals 16 residues. Stated time point: patch test 1, 2 weeks after DPC sensitization. Treatment here: therapeutic diphenylcyclopropenone sensitization with weekly scalp DPC.

Sequences were derived from whole blood, sampled in connection with sensitization to the hapten diphenylcyclopropenone (DPC). The sequence was collected from a woman aged 40-49 years with alopecia areata. Some clones in this sample may be carry-over from other donors' samples. The V call is TRBV5-6, the J call TRBJ2-5, with TRBD2 as a possible D gene (6 bases). CDR3 amino acids: CASSLGPGVPQETQYF. The CDR3 DNA reads as TGTGCCAGCAGCTTGGGCCCGGGGGTCCCGCAAGAGACCCAGTACTTC.